One and the same sample provided the 30 T cell receptor beta chains below, sequenced in a study of blood T cells in healthy people across ages. Together with a sample-barcoded 5' primer, a J-beta primer mix was included in a second PCR lasting roughly 7 to 11 cycles. TCRdb re-called the 5' RACE reads with MiXCR, one entry per CDR3 protein. This sample has 1,500,000 or so distinct CDR3 sequences, with approximately 39% found just once. Sequencing used blood. These receptors were obtained from a woman younger than 30 in good health.

The chain has TRBV20-1 and TRBJ1-2; D remains unclear. V lost 3 bases, J lost 6 bases, and 11 bases lay in between. The germline V gene encodes CDR1 DFQATT and CDR2 SNEGSKA (reference sequence). The CDR3 extends over 12 amino acids. The CDR3: CSASSGVDGYTF. The CDR3 coding sequence is TGCAGTGCTAGTAGCGGGGTGGATGGCTACACCTTC.

This rearrangement joins TRBV16 to TRBJ1-5; TRBD1 matches 7 bases. V trimming: 2 bases; J trimming: 3 bases; junction bases outside the gene matches: 4. CDR1 KGHSY and CDR2 FQNENV come from the germline V gene. The CDR3 runs 15 residues. In DNA, the CDR3 is TGTGCCAGCAGCCAAAGACAGGGTTACAATCAGCCCCAGCATTTT. Translated, it gives CASSQRQGYNQPQHF.

This sequence joins TRBV2 and TRBJ2-2; TRBD2 might be the D (6 bases). V lost 4 bases, J lost 4 bases, and 16 bases lay in between. CDR1 is SNHLY, CDR2 FYNNEI, per germline. This CDR3 is built from 16 residues. CDR3 bases: TGTGCCAGCAGTGTTTACGGGAGCCCTAGCACCGGGGAGCTGTTTTTT. This translates into CASSVYGSPSTGELFF.

The gene calls are TRBV27 and TRBJ2-3, with D perhaps TRBD2 (6 bases). There are 19 residues in the CDR3. V was clipped by 3 bases and J by 4 bases, with 26 bases between them. Looked up from germline, CDR1 is MNHEY and CDR2 is SMNVEV (reference sequence). In nucleotides, the CDR3 is TGTGCCAGCAGTTTTCTTGTCGGTCGGAGGGGAGGCTCGCCAGATACGCAGTATTTT. This sequence encodes CASSFLVGRRGGSPDTQYF.

This clonotype was detected a few times. The genes are TRBV13 and TRBJ1-1; D might be TRBD1 (5 bases). This CDR3 has 12 residues. Germline-derived CDR1 and CDR2 are PRHDT and FYEKMQ (reference sequence). Trimming took off 0 bases at V and 10 bases at J, with 9 bases between the two ends. The CDR3 sequence is CASSLGSGVAFF. The CDR3 region has the DNA TGTGCCAGCAGCTTAGGGTCGGGGGTAGCTTTCTTT.

The V and J genes are TRBV5-1 and TRBJ2-1; TRBD2 is a possible D gene (6 bases). V lost 0 bases to trimming and J lost 2 bases, with 12 bases between them. The CDR3 totals 16 residues. Germline V gene sequence: CDR1 SGHRS, CDR2 YFSETQ. The CDR3 loop is CASSLEPAGTYNEQFF. The CDR3 bases are TGCGCCAGCAGCTTGGAGCCAGCGGGCACCTACAATGAGCAGTTCTTC.

This clonotype was counted a single time. Because it lacks the conserved phenylalanine or tryptophan at the end, this CDR3 is likely a read error. No DNA is shown, since the ends of the CDR3 on it are uncertain; the CDR3 is the one TCRdb lists. This chain joins TRBV24-1 and TRBJ2-3; no check of the table's D call, TRBD1, against the DNA was made. The V gene's germline CDR1 is KGHDR and CDR2 SFDVKD. Ends included, the CDR3 has 13 residues. CDR3 amino acids: CATSDPGQTEQYL.

This chain joins TRBV4-3 and TRBJ2-2; D tentatively fits TRBD1 or TRBD2 (5 bases each). Between the trimmed V and J ends, which lost 0 bases and 8 bases, there was a span of 13 bases. Germline lookup yields CDR1 LGHNA and CDR2 YSLEER. This CDR3 is built from 15 residues. For the CDR3, the DNA is TGCGCCAGCAGCCAAGAGGGGGTTCGTCCAGGGGAGCTGTTTTTT. Protein: CASSQEGVRPGELFF.

The chain employs TRBV6-2 or TRBV6-3 and TRBJ2-7; tentatively, D is TRBD2 (7 bases). This CDR3 contains 14 residues. V was pared by 2 bases and J by 6 bases, with 14 bases between. The germline V gene has CDR1 MNHEY and CDR2 SVGEGT. CDR3 DNA sequence: TGTGCCAGCAGTTACGGCGGGGGCCTTTTCGAGCAGTACTTC. It yields the protein CASSYGGGLFEQYF.

This clonotype came up a few times. J is TRBJ2-1 and V is TRBV29-1, with D tentatively TRBD2 (6 bases). The V end was cut by 6 bases, the J end by 2 bases, with 14 bases between. CDR1 is SQVTM and CDR2 is ANQGSEA in the germline V gene. The CDR3 contains 14 residues. The chain's CDR3 is CSVPRGLPYNEQFF. In DNA form, the CDR3 reads TGCAGCGTCCCAAGGGGACTTCCCTACAATGAGCAGTTCTTC.

This clonotype was counted only a few times. A junction boundary mismatches the germline segment, possibly from a read error. The rearrangement joins TRBV27 to TRBJ2-3, with 11 bases fitting TRBD2. The CDR3 runs to 16 residues. Germline V gene data show CDR1 as MNHEY and CDR2 as SMNVEV (reference sequence). The CDR3 nucleotides read TGTGCCAGCAGTGATGGGACTAGCGGTAGCACAGATACGAAGTATTTT. It encodes CASSDGTSGSTDTKYF.

V gene TRBV4-1 combines with J gene TRBJ2-7; maybe TRBD2 (5 bases). The J call may be incorrect, as the DNA end agrees better with TRBJ2-4. Germline V gene lookup returns CDR1 MGHRA and CDR2 YSYEKL. This CDR3 spans 15 amino acids. The CDR3 region is CASSQVALAKNIQYF. The CDR3 DNA reads as TGCGCCAGCAGCCAGGTAGCGTTAGCCAAAAACATTCAGTACTTC.

This chain connects TRBV20-1 to TRBJ1-4; D unclear. V lost 6 bases, J lost 7 bases, and 12 bases lay in between. There are 12 residues in the CDR3. CDR1 is DFQATT and CDR2 is SNEGSKA in the germline V gene (reference sequence). The CDR3 loop reads CSARKGREKLFF. CDR3 coding DNA: TGCAGTGCGAGAAAAGGGCGTGAAAAACTGTTTTTT.

This clonotype has just a few counts. This rearrangement joins TRBV6-6 to TRBJ2-1, with 12 bases fitting TRBD2. V gave up 9 bases and J gave up 6 bases; unmatched junction bases: 9. The CDR3 has 15 amino acids. In germline, CDR1 is MNHNY, CDR2 SVGAGI (reference sequence). CDR3: CARFTTSGRTNEQFF. For the CDR3, the DNA is TGTGCCAGATTCACAACTAGCGGGAGGACCAATGAGCAGTTCTTC.

The V and J genes are TRBV12-3 or TRBV12-4 and TRBJ1-2, with TRBD1 matching 7 bases. The CDR3 consists of 14 residues. V shed 6 bases and J 7 bases; nucleotides not matched to a gene: 11. CDR3 in DNA: TGTGCCAGCAGGGCTGCAGGGGGTATCCCTGGCTACACCTTC. Protein sequence: CASRAAGGIPGYTF.

The rearrangement links TRBV3-1 to TRBJ1-2; D is unresolved. The V end was cut by 1 base, the J end by 7 bases, with 7 bases between. Per the germline V gene, CDR1 is LGHDT and CDR2 is YNNKEL (reference sequence). This CDR3 is 12 amino acids long. CDR3 coding DNA: TGTGCCAGCAGCCAAGCCCGCCTTGGCTACACCTTC. Translated, it gives CASSQARLGYTF.

This clonotype was found a few times. The V gene is TRBV7-6, the J gene TRBJ2-3, with D unresolved. V lost 1 base and J lost 4, with 12 bases in between. This CDR3 is built from 15 residues. Germline values: CDR1 SGHVS, CDR2 FNYEAQ. CDR3: CASSLVGGSPDTQYF. The CDR3 coding sequence is TGTGCCAGCAGCTTAGTGGGTGGGTCCCCAGATACGCAGTATTTT.

The chain combines TRBV25-1 with TRBJ1-1; possible D gene TRBD1, 5 bases. V lost 6 bases to trimming and J lost 0 bases, with 14 bases between them. The CDR3 spans 15 residues. Germline V gives CDR1 MGHDK, CDR2 SYGVNS. The CDR3 region has the DNA TGTGCCAGCAGGATCTTAGGACAACTGAACACTGAAGCTTTCTTT. Its protein product is CASRILGQLNTEAFF.

This chain connects TRBV5-1 to TRBJ1-2, with D tentatively TRBD1 (5 bases). V was shortened by 7 bases and J by 3 bases, with 16 bases between the two germline ends. The CDR3 consists of 14 residues. Germline V gene lookup returns CDR1 SGHRS and CDR2 YFSETQ. CDR3 residues: CASGALGEDYGYTF. In DNA form, the CDR3 reads TGCGCCAGCGGGGCGTTAGGGGAGGACTATGGCTACACCTTC.

The genes are TRBV25-1 and TRBJ2-1; D perhaps matches TRBD1 (5 bases). Looked up from germline, CDR1 is MGHDK and CDR2 is SYGVNS. Trimming removed 5 bases at V and 3 bases at J, with 14 bases between. The CDR3 is 15 amino acids. In DNA form, the CDR3 reads TGTGCCAGCAGTAACCAAGACAGCTTCTACAATGAGCAGTTCTTC. Translating gives CASSNQDSFYNEQFF.

This clonotype has a handful of counts. V and J are TRBV29-1 and TRBJ2-2; 7 positions match TRBD2. V shed 4 bases, J shed 3 bases, and the junction held 2 bases outside the gene matches. This CDR3 region has 13 residues. Germline CDR1 is SQVTM and CDR2 is ANQGSEA. CDR3: CSVGRGYTGELFF. The CDR3 bases are TGCAGCGTTGGGCGGGGGTACACCGGGGAGCTGTTTTTT.

This clonotype was seen a handful of times. The chain couples TRBV10-3 to TRBJ1-2; 8 nucleotides align to TRBD1. CDR3 length: 15 residues. V dropped 4 bases and J dropped 5; count of bases not matched to a gene: 9. The germline gives CDR1 ENHRY, CDR2 SYGVKD. CDR3 sequence (DNA): TGTGCCATCAGTGGGGGACAGGAATCAATTTATGGCTACACCTTC. Translating gives CAISGGQESIYGYTF.

In its sample, this clonotype was seen a few times. J is TRBJ1-2 and V is TRBV27; D possibly corresponds to TRBD1 (5 bases). The V end was cut by 4 bases, the J end by 7 bases, with 10 bases between. This CDR3 comprises 12 residues. Per germline, CDR1 MNHEY and CDR2 SMNVEV (reference sequence). The CDR3 DNA reads as TGTGCCAGCAGTTCAGGGTGGGGTGGCTACACCTTC. The encoded protein is CASSSGWGGYTF.

CDR3 coding DNA: TGTGCCAGCAGTCCTCGAGAGGGGGGACAGCCCCAGCATTTT. The encoded protein is CASSPREGGQPQHF. The chain carries TRBV12-3 or TRBV12-4 and TRBJ1-5; perhaps TRBD1 as D (6 bases). Trimming removed 5 bases at V and 7 bases at J, with 15 bases between. This CDR3 comprises 14 residues.

This clonotype was seen more than once but under ten times. V and J are TRBV29-1 and TRBJ2-1; the D is unclear. Germline-derived CDR1 and CDR2 are SQVTM and ANQGSEA. The CDR3 has 13 residues. V was cut by 6 bases and J by 7 bases, with 16 bases left in between. The CDR3 sequence: CSVKDDAWNEQFF. In DNA form, the CDR3 reads TGCAGCGTGAAGGATGACGCCTGGAATGAGCAGTTCTTC.

The table lists this clonotype with a few counts. This chain joins TRBV7-3 and TRBJ2-5; D might be TRBD2 (7 bases). CDR3 length: 16 residues. Trimming removed 5 bases from V and 3 bases from J, with 19 bases in between. Looked up from germline, CDR1 is SGHTA and CDR2 is FQGTGA. This chain's CDR3 is CASSPRGRAPEETQYF. In nucleotides, the CDR3 is TGTGCCAGCAGCCCAAGGGGGAGGGCCCCGGAAGAGACCCAGTACTTC. Based on the CDR3 plus reference TRBV7-3 and TRBJ2-5, the full variable domain is GAGVSQTPSNKVTEKGKYVELRCDPISGHTALYWYRQSLGQGPEFLIYFQGTGAADDSGLPNDRFFAVRPEGSVSTLKIQRTERGDSAVYLCASSPRGRAPEETQYFGPGTRLLVL.

This clonotype appeared once. The gene calls are TRBV7-2 and TRBJ2-1; TRBD1 matches 7 bases. Germline V gives CDR1 SGHTA, CDR2 FQGNSA. CDR3 length: 17 residues. Losses at the gene ends were 2 bases for V and 4 bases for J; bases not matched to a gene: 11. Here the CDR3 DNA reads TGTGCCAGCAGCTTAAGGTTATCGAGGGGGCTTTACAATGAGCAGTTCTTC. It codes for CASSLRLSRGLYNEQFF.

Points on this clonotype: Given the absence of the conserved phenylalanine or tryptophan at the CDR3 end, a read error is likely. The limits of the CDR3 on the DNA are not certain, so only TCRdb's listed CDR3 is given. V and J are TRBV25-1 and TRBJ1-2. The CDR3 extends over 9 residues, inclusive of both ends. CDR1 and CDR2 from the germline V gene are MGHDK and SYGVNS. The CDR3 region is CASSELCTI.

This clonotype was found a few times. The J gene is TRBJ1-4, the V gene TRBV12-3 or TRBV12-4, with D possibly being TRBD1 (5 bases). V lost 5 bases to trimming and J lost 2 bases, with 12 bases between them. The CDR3 totals 15 residues. CDR3 DNA sequence: TGTGCCAGCAGTACCCAGGGATACACTAATGAAAAACTGTTTTTT. Protein product: CASSTQGYTNEKLFF.

Written as DNA, the CDR3 is TGTGCCAGCACTGTATCTGGGACCGCGGATTTGTCTAACTATGGCTACACCTTC. Encoded protein: CASTVSGTADLSNYGYTF. The chain employs TRBV12-3 or TRBV12-4 and TRBJ1-2; tentative D call: TRBD1 (5 bases). Trimming took off 7 bases at V and 0 bases at J, with 24 bases between the two ends. This CDR3 is built from 18 residues.